This T cell receptor beta chain derives from a study of OX40 agonist ivuxolimab in advanced cancers. Study-wide background: Patients received intravenous ivuxolimab every 2 weeks at 0.01 to 10 mg/kg. Of the patients, three showed partial responses, one with hepatocellular carcinoma and two with cutaneous melanoma.

The method was immunoSEQ multiplex PCR; TCRdb's version includes in-frame clones alone and lacks a portion of them. The profile shows approximately 66,000 clones, 85% of them singletons. The CDR3 sequence is 15 residues long. Per germline, CDR1 SGHVS and CDR2 FNYEAQ. With 2 bases removed from V and 1 base from J, the gap between germline ends came to 12 bases. The sequence came from an adult with an advanced solid tumor such as melanoma, head and neck, liver or kidney cancer. This sequence joins TRBV7-6 and TRBJ2-7; weak D call: TRBD1 (6 bases). Sequenced material: CD4+ or CD8+ T cells sorted from blood, taken in a trial of the OX40 agonist ivuxolimab. The CDR3 DNA follows: TGTGCCAGCAGCTTATTCGAGGGGGTATCCTACGAGCAGTACTTC. The encoded protein is CASSLFEGVSYEQYF.